The entry below describes one T cell receptor (beta chain). Possible read error: a much larger clone is one base away. This specimen comes from a study of T cells in Graves' hyperthyroidism and ophthalmopathy. Regions amplified from RNA transcripts were the TCR beta CDR3 regions. The HTBI primer set drove a first-round RT-PCR of the TCR CDR3. TCRdb re-called the multiplex PCR reads through MiXCR, storing one row per CDR3 protein. The table has 300,000 to 450,000 distinct CDR3 sequences, approximately 15% seen once. Blood was obtained at the first hyperthyroidism diagnosis, which preceded any ophthalmopathy symptoms. The specimen was blood. This TCR came from a man younger than 45 with Graves' hyperthyroidism that later progressed to Graves' ophthalmopathy.

The CDR3, as DNA: TGTGCCAGCAGTCTGGCCGGGGGGGTAAGCTATGGCTACACCTTC. The encoded protein is CASSLAGGVSYGYTF. The V call is TRBV6-1, the J call TRBJ1-2; TRBD1 is a possible D gene (5 bases). V lost 5 bases and J 4 bases, leaving 17 bases between the germline ends. This CDR3 spans 15 amino acids. CDR1 is MNHNS and CDR2 is SASEGT in the germline V gene.